Listed below are T cell receptor beta chains from one sample, sequenced in a study of blood T cell repertoires in COVID-19. Produced via immunoSEQ multiplex PCR; TCRdb's table is partial and in-frame only. The data contain about 200,000 clones, about 84% of them singletons. Sequenced material: peripheral blood. These receptors originate from a human donor in a cohort sampled during active COVID-19. CDR3s include the opening cysteine and the closing phenylalanine or tryptophan. A D gene is named only where the DNA matches it firmly. Not all rows give a size; the values are once, few, many and, for expanded clones, a class.

j_call clone_size cdr3_length d_call v_call cdr3_nt cdr3_aa
TRBJ2-5 - 15 TRBD1 TRBV7-9 TGTGCCAGCAGCTTAGTCCAGGGGGCGCGAGAGACCCAGTACTTC CASSLVQGARETQYF
TRBJ1-2 - 15 TRBD1 TRBV5-6 TGTGCCAGCAGCTTGTTCGGGACAGGGAATTATGGCTACACCTTC CASSLFGTGNYGYTF
TRBJ2-1 - 16 TRBD2 TRBV3-1/TRBV3-2 TGTGCCAGCAGCCAAGATAGCGCTAGCGGGCTGGATGAGCAGTTCTTC CASSQDSASGLDEQFF
TRBJ2-3 - 13 TRBD2 TRBV15 TGTGCCACCGGACTAGCGGGGCCAGATACGCAGTATTTT CATGLAGPDTQYF
TRBJ1-5 - 16 - TRBV28 TGTGCCAGCAGTCTCTCGACTGATCCACAGGTAGAGCCCCAGCATTTT CASSLSTDPQVEPQHF
TRBJ2-7 few 15 - TRBV4-1 TGCGCCAGCAGCCTGAAGGAGCTTAGCGGCTACGAGCAGTACTTC CASSLKELSGYEQYF
TRBJ2-7 - 15 TRBD2 TRBV28 TGTGCCAGCAGTTTGGGTAGCGGGTTCGACGGCGAGCAGTACTTC CASSLGSGFDGEQYF
TRBJ2-7 many 15 - TRBV5-1 TGCGCCAGCAGCTTGGACGGAGGGTTACCCTACGAGCAGTACTTC CASSLDGGLPYEQYF
TRBJ2-7 - 13 TRBD1 TRBV6-5 TGTGCCAGCAGTTACGGGACAGGCGTCGAGCAGTACTTC CASSYGTGVEQYF
TRBJ2-3 - 15 - TRBV7-2 TGTGCCAGCAGCTTAGGCACGGGGTACACAGATACGCAGTATTTT CASSLGTGYTDTQYF
TRBJ1-3 - 16 TRBD1 TRBV10-3 TGTGCCATCAGTGAGTCGACAGGGTTAGCTGGAAACACCATATATTTT CAISESTGLAGNTIYF
TRBJ2-1 few 15 TRBD1 TRBV28 TGTGCCAGCGGCATGATTGACACAGGGGGCGGTGAGCAGTTCTTC CASGMIDTGGGEQFF
TRBJ2-2 - 13 - TRBV28 TGTGCCAGCACCCGGGGGAACACCGGGGAGCTGTTTTTT CASTRGNTGELFF
TRBJ1-6 - 12 TRBD1 TRBV5-4 TGTGCCAGCAGCTTGGATGGACAGGCGGTACACTTT CASSLDGQAVHF
TRBJ2-1 few 15 TRBD2 TRBV7-2 TGTGCCAGCAGCCCCGTTCACGGGGGGGCCAATGAGCAGTTCTTC CASSPVHGGANEQFF
TRBJ2-5 - 15 - TRBV4-2 TGTGCCAGCAGCCTTCAGACCGAGACTCAAGAGACCCAGTACTTC CASSLQTETQETQYF
TRBJ2-5 - 18 - TRBV7-6 TGTGCCAGCAGCTTTTCCTTCCCGGACAGATTCCACCAAGAGACCCAGTACTTC CASSFSFPDRFHQETQYF
TRBJ1-3 - 19 TRBD1 TRBV2 TGTGCCAGCAGACACATCCTCGTCGGGACAGGGTATCGTGGAAACACCATATATTTT CASRHILVGTGYRGNTIYF
TRBJ1-5 once 14 TRBD1 TRBV28 TGTGCCAGCAAGCCGGGACAGGGATATCAGCCCCAGCATTTT CASKPGQGYQPQHF
TRBJ1-4 once 15 - TRBV2 TGTGCCAGCAGTGAATCAGGGCTATTTAATGAAAAACTGTTTTTT CASSESGLFNEKLFF